The sequence of this TCR beta chain was determined in a study of shared clonotypes between healthy human individuals. Findings of the study overall: Donor clonotype sharing was expected to depend on sequencing depth.

The CDR3 is 16 amino acids. Germline loops: CDR1 LGHNA, CDR2 YSLEER. Trimming removed 0 bases from V and 4 bases from J; junction bases left unmatched: 6. A word on this clone: The target antigen is unknown.

Execution of the assay was at deep level. TCRdb's copy holds only in-frame clones and misses some; the assay was immunoSEQ multiplex PCR. The table shows about 1 million clones, with about four fifths occurring only once. V and J are TRBV4-3 and TRBJ1-5, with 7 bases lining up with TRBD1. The sequence was obtained from a man between 18 and 35 years old in good health. Some clones in this sample may be carry-over from other donors' samples. Sequences were obtained from memory CD4+ T cells from PBMCs. This sample's subset: CD45RA-negative fraction. CDR3 region: CASSQEVGQPNQPQHF. The CDR3 DNA is TGCGCCAGCAGCCAAGAAGTGGGACAGCCGAATCAGCCCCAGCATTTT.